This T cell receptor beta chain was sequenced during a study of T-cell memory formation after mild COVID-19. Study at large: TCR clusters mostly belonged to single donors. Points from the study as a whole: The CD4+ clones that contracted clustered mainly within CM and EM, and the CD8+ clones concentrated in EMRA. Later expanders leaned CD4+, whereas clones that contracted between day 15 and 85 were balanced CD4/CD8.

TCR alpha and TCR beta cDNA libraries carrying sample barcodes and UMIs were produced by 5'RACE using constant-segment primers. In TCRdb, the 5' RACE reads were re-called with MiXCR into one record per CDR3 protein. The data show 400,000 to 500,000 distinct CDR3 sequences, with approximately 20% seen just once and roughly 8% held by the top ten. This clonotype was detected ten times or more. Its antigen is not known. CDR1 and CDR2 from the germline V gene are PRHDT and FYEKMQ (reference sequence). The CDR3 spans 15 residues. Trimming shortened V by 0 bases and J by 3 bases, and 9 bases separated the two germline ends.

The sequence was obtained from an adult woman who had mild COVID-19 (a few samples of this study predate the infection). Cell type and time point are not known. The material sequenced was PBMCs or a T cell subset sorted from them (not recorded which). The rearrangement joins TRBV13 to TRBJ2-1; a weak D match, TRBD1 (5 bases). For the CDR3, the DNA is TGTGCCAGCAGCTTAGGGACAGCTCTCTACAATGAGCAGTTCTTC. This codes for CASSLGTALYNEQFF.